What follows are 30 T cell receptor beta chains derived from one specimen sequenced in a study of blood T cell repertoires in COVID-19. Here immunoSEQ multiplex PCR was the method, and the copy in TCRdb shows in-frame clones only, minus some. The data contain roughly 85,000 clones, 80% to 90% of them singletons. Sample: peripheral blood. These receptor sequences come from a man aged 45-60 years with active or convalescent COVID-19.

This clone has just one count. J is TRBJ1-2 and V is TRBV19; 7 bases map to TRBD1. V was clipped by 7 bases and J by 8 bases; unmatched bases: 16. Germline CDR1 and CDR2: LNHDA and SQIVND (reference sequence). This CDR3 contains 15 residues. The CDR3: CASTPVGAGGRGYTF. CDR3 DNA sequence: TGTGCCAGTACCCCTGTGGGGGCAGGGGGTAGAGGCTACACCTTC.

This sequence joins TRBV7-2 and TRBJ1-6; possibly TRBD1 for D (6 bases). From germline, CDR1 is SGHTA and CDR2 FQGNSA. The CDR3 runs to 15 residues. V was shortened by 4 bases and J by 9 bases, with 16 bases between the two germline ends. This CDR3 is CASSSNRDLSSPLHF. The DNA of the CDR3 is TGTGCCAGCAGCTCCAACAGGGACCTTAGTTCACCCCTCCACTTT.

This sequence joins TRBV5-8 and TRBJ2-4, with 7 bases that match TRBD1. The germline CDR1 and CDR2 sequences are SGHTS and YDEGEE. This CDR3 has 12 residues. The junction had 10 bases not matched to a gene; V was cut back by 4 bases and J by 15 bases. DNA of the CDR3: TGTGCCAGCAGCCCAGGGGGTCTCTCTCCGTACTTC. This gives the protein CASSPGGLSPYF.

This clone was detected only once. This chain connects TRBV28 to TRBJ2-7; no clear D gene. Trimming took 4 bases from V and 3 from J, leaving 4 bases between them. The CDR3 consists of 11 residues. CDR1 and CDR2 from the germline V gene are MDHEN and SYDVKM. The CDR3 DNA follows: TGTGCCAGCAGTTCCTACTACGAGCAGTACTTC. Translation: CASSSYYEQYF. The full variable domain, rest sourced from reference TRBV28 and TRBJ2-7, is DVKVTQSSRYLVKRTGEKVFLECVQDMDHENMFWYRQDPGLGLRLIYFSYDVKMKEKGDIPEGYSVSREKKERFSLILESASTNQTSMYLCASSSYYEQYFGPGTRLTVT.

The CDR3 reads CASRRTGSNQPQHF. The CDR3 bases are TGTGCCAGTAGACGGACAGGGAGCAATCAGCCCCAGCATTTT. This chain connects TRBV19 to TRBJ1-5; TRBD1 matches at 8 bases. The CDR3 consists of 14 residues. Germline V gives CDR1 LNHDA, CDR2 SQIVND (reference sequence). The J segment lost 1 base and the V segment lost 6 bases, leaving 2 bases of the junction unmatched.

The chain carries TRBV7-8 and TRBJ1-6; D remains ambiguous. This CDR3 is 13 amino acids long. Germline CDR1 and CDR2: SGHVS and FQNEAQ. V shed 5 bases and J shed 5 bases, with 7 bases lying between them. As DNA, the CDR3 is TGTGCCAGCAGCGACACCGATAATTCACCCCTCCACTTT. This codes for CASSDTDNSPLHF.

The table lists this clone with a few counts. The chain joins TRBV7-6 to TRBJ1-1; 8 bases fit TRBD1. Germline V gene data show CDR1 as SGHVS and CDR2 as FNYEAQ. J lost 1 base, V lost 4 bases, and 2 bases had no gene match. CDR3 length: 14 amino acids. CDR3 DNA: TGTGCCAGCAGCTCGGGGACAGGGAACACTGAAGCTTTCTTT. Translating it yields CASSSGTGNTEAFF. The full variable domain, its missing parts supplied by reference TRBV7-6 and TRBJ1-1, is GAGVSQSPRYKVTKRGQDVALRCDPISGHVSLYWYRQALGQGPEFLTYFNYEAQQDKSGLPNDRFSAERPEGSISTLTIQRTEQRDSAMYRCASSSGTGNTEAFFGQGTRLTVV.

The V and J genes are TRBV27 and TRBJ1-6; 7 bases match TRBD1. V shed 2 bases and J 9 bases; nucleotides not matched to a gene: 4. The CDR3 consists of 14 residues. Germline V gene lookup returns CDR1 MNHEY and CDR2 SMNVEV (reference sequence). The CDR3 reads CASSLRGQGSPLHF. CDR3 coding DNA: TGTGCCAGCAGTTTAAGGGGGCAGGGTTCACCCCTCCACTTT.

This rearrangement joins TRBV29-1 to TRBJ2-2; 7 nucleotides align to TRBD1. The germline V gene has CDR1 SQVTM and CDR2 ANQGSEA. Trimming removed 7 bases from V and 6 bases from J; junction bases left unmatched: 5. The CDR3 totals 12 residues. In DNA, the CDR3 is TGCAGCGCTACAGGGGTACCCGGGGAGCTGTTTTTT. This sequence encodes CSATGVPGELFF.

The chain joins TRBV2 to TRBJ2-6; 11 bases fit TRBD1. The CDR3 extends over 17 amino acids. The V and J ends lost 7 bases and 0 bases, in that order; junction bases with no gene match: 5. CDR1 is SNHLY, CDR2 FYNNEI, per germline. The chain's CDR3 is CASTRDRGNSGANVLTF. CDR3 nucleotide sequence: TGTGCCAGCACCCGGGACAGGGGGAACTCTGGGGCCAACGTCCTGACTTTC.

This chain uses TRBV14 with TRBJ1-6, with D uncertain. The germline V and J ends were trimmed by 4 bases and 7 bases, with 8 bases remaining between them. CDR3 size: 13 residues. Germline values: CDR1 SGHDN, CDR2 FVKESK. The CDR3 reads CASSRTGNSPLHF. The CDR3 nucleotides are TGTGCCAGCAGCCGAACGGGGAATTCACCCCTCCACTTT.

The gene calls are TRBV7-2 and TRBJ1-2; TRBD1 agrees at 8 bases. CDR1 and CDR2 (germline): SGHTA, FQGNSA. Unmatched junction bases numbered 11, after V lost 6 bases and J lost 5 bases. This CDR3 region has 15 residues. The DNA of the CDR3 is TGTGCCAGCAGTCAAACCCCGGGACAGGTGTATGGCTACACCTTC. It encodes CASSQTPGQVYGYTF.

The chain combines TRBV7-2 with TRBJ1-2; D is uncertain. The CDR3 has 14 residues. V was shortened by 1 base and J by 4 bases, with 10 bases between the two germline ends. Looked up from germline, CDR1 is SGHTA and CDR2 is FQGNSA. The CDR3 nucleotides are TGTGCCAGCAGCTTAGTCCCAGAGGCCTATGGCTACACCTTC. This codes for CASSLVPEAYGYTF.

V and J are TRBV18 and TRBJ1-5; D remains ambiguous. Per germline, CDR1 KGHSH and CDR2 LQKENI. The V end was cut by 3 bases, the J end by 5 bases, with 8 bases between. This CDR3 has 13 residues. The CDR3 reads CASSPEADQPQHF. The CDR3 nucleotides are TGTGCCAGCTCACCCGAGGCAGATCAGCCCCAGCATTTT.

Only a few counts were recorded for this clone. Other DNA sequences within the sample encode an identical CDR3. The V call is TRBV5-1, the J call TRBJ1-2; 11 nucleotides line up with TRBD1. The J segment lost 5 bases and the V segment lost 4 bases, leaving 7 bases of the junction unmatched. The germline CDR1 and CDR2 sequences are SGHRS and YFSETQ. This CDR3 is 15 amino acids long. The CDR3 nucleotides are TGCGCCAGCAGCCCCAGGACAGGGGGCGATTATGGCTACACCTTC. Translating it yields CASSPRTGGDYGYTF.

This clone was observed once. The chain couples TRBV6-4 to TRBJ2-1, with D uncertain. The CDR3 is made up of 16 amino acids. Germline V gene sequence: CDR1 MRHNA, CDR2 SNTAGT. The V gene lost 4 bases and the J gene lost 0 bases, with 13 bases spanning the gap. The CDR3 reads CASSVSPGSSYNEQFF. CDR3 sequence (DNA): TGTGCCAGCAGTGTTTCCCCGGGTTCCTCCTACAATGAGCAGTTCTTC.

This chain uses TRBV30 with TRBJ1-4; D gene uncertain. CDR1 and CDR2 (germline): GTSNPN, SVGIG (reference sequence). This CDR3 comprises 12 residues. The V end was cut by 4 bases, the J end by 0 bases, with 3 bases between. CDR3 nucleotide sequence: TGTGCCTGGACAGCAACTAATGAAAAACTGTTTTTT. Translated, it gives CAWTATNEKLFF. The whole variable domain, remainder taken from reference TRBV30 and TRBJ1-4, is SQTIHQWPATLVQPVGSPLSLECTVEGTSNPNLYWYRQAAGRGLQLLFYSVGIGQISSEVPQNLSASRPQDRQFILSSKKLLLSDSGFYLCAWTATNEKLFFGSGTQLSVL.

This clone was seen more than once but under ten times. V and J are TRBV25-1 and TRBJ1-4; no clear D gene. This CDR3 region has 16 residues. Germline V CDR1 and CDR2: MGHDK, SYGVNS. V lost 1 base and J lost 6, with 15 bases in between. For the CDR3, the DNA is TGTGCCAGCAGTGAATTCAAGGGAGGTGTCGATGAAAAACTGTTTTTT. It codes for CASSEFKGGVDEKLFF.

The table lists this clone with a count of one. Here the CDR3 reads CASSLVWATGELFF. The CDR3 DNA sequence: TGCGCCAGCAGCTTGGTCTGGGCCACCGGGGAGCTGTTTTTT. V gene TRBV5-1 combines with J gene TRBJ2-2; D unclear. Germline-derived CDR1 and CDR2 are SGHRS and YFSETQ. V lost 0 bases and J 4 bases, leaving 7 bases between the germline ends. The CDR3 sequence is 14 residues long.

The chain combines TRBV10-3 with TRBJ1-1; the D gene is possibly TRBD1 (6 bases). Germline CDR1 ENHRY, CDR2 SYGVKD. Between the trimmed V and J ends, which lost 10 bases and 2 bases, there was a span of 14 bases. This CDR3 contains 13 residues. The CDR3 loop reads CATIQGPNTEAFF. The CDR3 DNA sequence: TGTGCCACCATTCAGGGGCCTAACACTGAAGCTTTCTTT.

The rearrangement uses TRBV6-1 and TRBJ2-5; a weak D match, TRBD2 (6 bases). CDR1 and CDR2 (germline): MNHNS, SASEGT. This CDR3 spans 15 amino acids. V gave up 2 bases and J gave up 0 bases, with 10 bases separating them. CDR3 region: CASSEMEGYQETQYF. In nucleotides, the CDR3 is TGTGCCAGCAGTGAAATGGAGGGGTACCAAGAGACCCAGTACTTC.

This sequence joins TRBV28 and TRBJ2-1; 9 bases align to TRBD2. Germline CDR1 reads MDHEN; CDR2 reads SYDVKM. CDR3 length: 15 residues. After removal of 4 bases from V and 2 bases from J, the junction contained 3 bases not matched to a gene. This CDR3 is CASSSAGGPYNEQFF. CDR3 in DNA: TGTGCCAGCAGTTCTGCGGGAGGGCCCTACAATGAGCAGTTCTTC.

This chain connects TRBV5-5 to TRBJ2-5, with a tentative D call TRBD1 (5 bases). The CDR3 extends over 16 amino acids. V was clipped by 4 bases and J by 3 bases, with 19 bases between them. Per germline, CDR1 SGHKS and CDR2 YYEKEE (reference sequence). The CDR3 spells CASSPKHARVEETQYF. The CDR3 DNA is TGTGCCAGCAGCCCCAAACACGCCAGGGTAGAAGAGACCCAGTACTTC.

The chain combines TRBV30 with TRBJ2-2; a possible D gene is TRBD2 (5 bases). V lost 2 bases and J 7 bases, leaving 14 bases between the germline ends. The CDR3 loop spans 14 amino acids. Germline V gene data show CDR1 as GTSNPN and CDR2 as SVGIG (reference sequence). The DNA of the CDR3 is TGTGCCTGGAGTACGCTAGCCGGGTTCGGGGAGCTGTTTTTT. Protein sequence: CAWSTLAGFGELFF.

This chain uses TRBV3-1 (or the pseudogene TRBV3-2) with TRBJ2-7; the D gene is possibly TRBD1 (5 bases). CDR3 length equals 15 residues. Deletions cut 2 bases from V and 3 bases from J, with 14 bases between. The V gene's germline CDR1 is LGHDT and CDR2 YNNKEL (reference sequence). The CDR3 reads CASSQQGAAFYEQYF. The CDR3 bases are TGTGCCAGCAGCCAACAGGGCGCAGCCTTCTACGAGCAGTACTTC.

This clone was observed a single time. The V and J genes are TRBV7-2 and TRBJ2-7; 15 bases are a match to TRBD2. J gave up 3 bases and V 2 bases, and 5 bases lay outside the gene matches. Germline assignment: CDR1 SGHTA and CDR2 FQGNSA. The CDR3 has 17 residues. CDR3 residues: CASSLTRTSGGGYEQYF. CDR3 bases: TGTGCCAGCAGCTTAACGAGGACTAGCGGGGGGGGCTACGAGCAGTACTTC. Full variable domain (outside the CDR3, taken from reference TRBV7-2 and TRBJ2-7): GAGVSQSPSNKVTEKGKDVELRCDPISGHTALYWYRQSLGQGLEFLIYFQGNSAPDKSGLPSDRFSAERTGGSVSTLTIQRTQQEDSAVYLCASSLTRTSGGGYEQYFGPGTRLTVT.

This clone was picked up one time. V usage is TRBV7-2 and J usage is TRBJ2-7; 10 positions match TRBD1. From germline, CDR1 is SGHTA and CDR2 FQGNSA. Trimming cost V 3 bases and J 3 bases; bases outside gene matches: 2. This CDR3 is built from 14 residues. The CDR3 sequence is CASSLDRGGYEQYF. CDR3 bases: TGTGCCAGCAGCTTGGACAGGGGGGGCTACGAGCAGTACTTC.

The chain couples TRBV7-9 to TRBJ2-3; 7 nucleotides line up with TRBD2. J gave up 4 bases and V 1 base, and 5 bases lay outside the gene matches. The CDR3 runs to 15 residues. Per germline, CDR1 SEHNR and CDR2 FQNEAQ (reference sequence). The CDR3 region has the DNA TGTGCCAGCAGCTTAGGCGGGAGAAGTGCAGATACGCAGTATTTT. Translating it yields CASSLGGRSADTQYF.

This clone turned up a few times. The chain links TRBV6-1 to TRBJ2-3; 14 positions agree with TRBD2. V trimming: 3 bases; J trimming: 6 bases; junction bases outside the gene matches: 8. Germline loops: CDR1 MNHNS, CDR2 SASEGT. The CDR3 runs 17 residues. This CDR3 is CASSDVTSGRARDTQYF. DNA for the CDR3: TGTGCCAGCAGTGATGTGACTAGCGGGAGGGCCAGGGATACGCAGTATTTT.

The chain uses TRBV19 and TRBJ1-1; no firm D call. The CDR3 has 12 residues. Germline V gene data show CDR1 as LNHDA and CDR2 as SQIVND (reference sequence). The CDR3 region is CASGQTNTEAFF. The DNA for the CDR3 is TGTGCGTCTGGGCAAACGAACACTGAAGCTTTCTTT.